A single sample is the source of the 11 T cell receptor beta chains below, sequenced in a study of PD-1 blockade in mismatch repair-deficient tumors. The data were produced by immunoSEQ multiplex PCR, yet TCRdb's version contains in-frame clones alone and is incomplete. The sample has about 84,000 clones, roughly 80% seen once; the top ten hold 2.6%. The sample here was peripheral blood, taken 12 weeks after starting pembrolizumab. All receptors come from an adult with mismatch repair-deficient cancer.

The chain carries TRBV7-9 and TRBJ1-4, with 8 nucleotides matching TRBD1. V gave up 5 bases and J gave up 7 bases; unmatched junction bases: 3. The CDR3 sequence is 13 residues long. Germline CDR1 reads SEHNR; CDR2 reads FQNEAQ (reference sequence). This CDR3 is CASSNTGGEKLFF. CDR3 in DNA: TGTGCCAGCAGCAACACAGGGGGTGAAAAACTGTTTTTT.

The chain couples TRBV5-4 to TRBJ2-5; no definite D call. Trimming took 4 bases from V and 1 from J, leaving 14 bases between them. This CDR3 comprises 15 residues. CDR1 is SGHNT and CDR2 is YYREEE in the germline V gene (reference sequence). CDR3 in amino acids: CASSRIERLQETQYF. The CDR3 nucleotides read TGTGCCAGCAGCCGGATCGAGCGACTCCAAGAGACCCAGTACTTC.

This sequence joins TRBV12-5 and TRBJ1-2; tentatively, D is TRBD1 (5 bases). Trimming left V 0 bases short and J 5 bases short, with 16 bases between. Germline CDR1 and CDR2: LGHNT and FRNRAP. This CDR3 is built from 16 residues. The CDR3 DNA reads as TGTGCTAGTGGTTTGGTGGTGGGGGAAAGTCGATATGGCTACACCTTC. This codes for CASGLVVGESRYGYTF. Full variable domain (remainder filled in from reference TRBV12-5 and TRBJ1-2): DARVTQTPRHKVTEMGQEVTMRCQPILGHNTVFWYRQTMMQGLELLAYFRNRAPLDDSGMPKDRFSAEMPDATLATLKIQPSEPRDSAVYFCASGLVVGESRYGYTFGSGTRLTVV.

V gene TRBV20-1 combines with J gene TRBJ2-2; no clear D gene. The V gene lost 5 bases and the J gene lost 3 bases, with 4 bases spanning the gap. Germline CDR1 and CDR2: DFQATT and SNEGSKA (reference sequence). There are 11 residues in the CDR3. This chain's CDR3 is CSAAHTGELFF. CDR3 DNA: TGCAGTGCTGCACACACCGGGGAGCTGTTTTTT.

The chain couples TRBV19 to TRBJ2-1, with D unclear. This CDR3 has 15 residues. Trimming left V 5 bases short and J 2 bases short, with 13 bases between. The germline V gene has CDR1 LNHDA and CDR2 SQIVND (reference sequence). The CDR3 loop reads CASSLGFPPYNEQFF. The CDR3 DNA is TGTGCCAGTAGTCTTGGGTTTCCCCCCTACAATGAGCAGTTCTTC.

The rearrangement uses TRBV18 and TRBJ2-1; perhaps TRBD1 as D (5 bases). Germline CDR1 and CDR2: KGHSH and LQKENI. CDR3 length: 13 amino acids. Trimming pared 2 bases from V and 10 bases from J, leaving 12 bases between. CDR3 in DNA: TGTGCCAGCTCACCAGACAGTCCCAGGGAGCAGTTCTTC. Translating gives CASSPDSPREQFF. Full variable domain (missing parts from reference TRBV18 and TRBJ2-1): NAGVMQNPRHLVRRRGQEARLRCSPMKGHSHVYWYRQLPEEGLKFMVYLQKENIIDESGMPKERFSAEFPKEGPSILRIQQVVRGDSAAYFCASSPDSPREQFFGPGTRLTVL.

In its sample, this clone was seen a few times. At one of its ends the junction is not consistent with the germline gene, which may arise from a read error. The CDR3 bases are TGTGCTAGCAGCCCTGAATCCGGGGAGCTGTTTTTT. Its protein is CASSPESGELFF. The gene calls are TRBV7-7 and TRBJ2-2, with no clear D. Germline loops: CDR1 SSHAT, CDR2 FNYEAQ (reference sequence). The CDR3 has 12 residues.

This clone was counted between two and nine times. This chain joins TRBV2 and TRBJ1-1; TRBD1 matches at 7 bases. V lost 8 bases and J lost 1; bases outside the gene matches: 4. The CDR3 totals 13 residues. Germline V gene data show CDR1 as SNHLY and CDR2 as FYNNEI. CDR3 bases: TGTGCCAGCCAGACAGGGCCGAACACTGAAGCTTTCTTT. Protein product: CASQTGPNTEAFF.

The rearrangement joins TRBV19 to TRBJ1-1; possible D gene TRBD1, 6 bases. V shed 6 bases and J shed 5 bases, with 22 bases lying between them. Germline-derived CDR1 and CDR2 are LNHDA and SQIVND (reference sequence). This CDR3 comprises 16 residues. The CDR3 is CASRVSSQGRRTEAFF. DNA of the CDR3: TGTGCCAGTAGGGTATCATCGCAGGGGCGGAGGACTGAAGCTTTCTTT.

The chain couples TRBV14 to TRBJ2-1; 10 bases align to TRBD2. The CDR3 is made up of 18 amino acids. The V and J ends lost 0 bases and 8 bases, in that order; junction bases with no gene match: 13. Looked up from germline, CDR1 is SGHDN and CDR2 is FVKESK. CDR3: CASSQEAMGLAGVDEQFF. CDR3 coding DNA: TGTGCCAGCAGCCAAGAAGCGATGGGTCTAGCGGGAGTCGATGAGCAGTTCTTC.

The chain recombines TRBV4-2 with TRBJ1-1; a possible D gene is TRBD1 (6 bases). This CDR3 has 15 amino acids. Germline CDR1 is LGHNA and CDR2 is YNFKEQ. Between the trimmed V and J ends, which lost 3 bases and 6 bases, there was a span of 17 bases. The CDR3 DNA reads as TGTGCCAGCAGCCATCTCGACAGGACGGGCGCTGAAGCTTTCTTT. It is translated as CASSHLDRTGAEAFF.